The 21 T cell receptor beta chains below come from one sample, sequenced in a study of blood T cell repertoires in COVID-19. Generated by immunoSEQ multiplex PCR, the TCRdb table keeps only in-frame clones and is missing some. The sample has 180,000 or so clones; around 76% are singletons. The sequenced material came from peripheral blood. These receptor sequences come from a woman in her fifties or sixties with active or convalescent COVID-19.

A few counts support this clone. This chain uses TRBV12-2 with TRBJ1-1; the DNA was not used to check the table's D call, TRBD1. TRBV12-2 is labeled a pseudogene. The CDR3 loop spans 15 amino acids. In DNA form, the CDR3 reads TGTGCAAGTCGCTTATATGGGACAGGGGGCACTAAAGCTTTCTTT. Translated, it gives CASRLYGTGGTKAFF.

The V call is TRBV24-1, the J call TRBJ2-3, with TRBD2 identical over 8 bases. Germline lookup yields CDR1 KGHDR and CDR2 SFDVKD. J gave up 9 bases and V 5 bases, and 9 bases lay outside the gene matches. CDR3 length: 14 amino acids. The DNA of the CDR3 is TGTGCCACCAGTGCTCAAGCGGGAGCCTCGACGCAGTATTTT. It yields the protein CATSAQAGASTQYF.

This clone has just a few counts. The CDR3 region is CAWSQYGYTF. The CDR3 DNA reads TGTGCCTGGAGTCAGTATGGCTACACCTTC. The rearrangement uses TRBV30 and TRBJ1-2, with no clear D. Trimming shortened V by 2 bases and J by 5 bases, and 3 bases separated the two germline ends. In germline, CDR1 is GTSNPN, CDR2 SVGIG (reference sequence). This CDR3 contains 10 residues.

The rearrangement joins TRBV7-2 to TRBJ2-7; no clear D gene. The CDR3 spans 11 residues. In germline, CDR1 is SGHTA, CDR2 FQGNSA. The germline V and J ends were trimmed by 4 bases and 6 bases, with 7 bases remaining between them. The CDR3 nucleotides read TGTGCCAGCAGCTCCCGGGTCGAGCAGTACTTC. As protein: CASSSRVEQYF. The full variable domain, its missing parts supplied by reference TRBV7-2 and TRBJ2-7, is GAGVSQSPSNKVTEKGKDVELRCDPISGHTALYWYRQSLGQGLEFLIYFQGNSAPDKSGLPSDRFSAERTGGSVSTLTIQRTQQEDSAVYLCASSSRVEQYFGPGTRLTVT.

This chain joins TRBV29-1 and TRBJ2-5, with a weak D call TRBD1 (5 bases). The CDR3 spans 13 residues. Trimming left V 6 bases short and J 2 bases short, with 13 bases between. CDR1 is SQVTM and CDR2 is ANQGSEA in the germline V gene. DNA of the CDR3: TGCAGCGTCCGCCTAGGGGCACAAGAGACCCAGTACTTC. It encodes CSVRLGAQETQYF. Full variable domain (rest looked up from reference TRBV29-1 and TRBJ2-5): SAVISQKPSRDICQRGTSLTIQCQVDSQVTMMFWYRQQPGQSLTLIATANQGSEATYESGFVIDKFPISRPNLTFSTLTVSNMSPEDSSIYLCSVRLGAQETQYFGPGTRLLVL.

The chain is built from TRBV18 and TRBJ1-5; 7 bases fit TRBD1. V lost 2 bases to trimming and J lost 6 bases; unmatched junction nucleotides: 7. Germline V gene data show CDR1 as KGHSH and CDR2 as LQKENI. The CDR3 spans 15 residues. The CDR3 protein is CASSPERNRGQPQHF. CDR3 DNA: TGTGCCAGCTCACCAGAACGGAACAGGGGTCAGCCCCAGCATTTT.

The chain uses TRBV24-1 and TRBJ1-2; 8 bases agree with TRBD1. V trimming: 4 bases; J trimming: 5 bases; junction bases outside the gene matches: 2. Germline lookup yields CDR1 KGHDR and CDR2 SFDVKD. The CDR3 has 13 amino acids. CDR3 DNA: TGTGCCACCAGTGACGACAGGGGTTATGGCTACACCTTC. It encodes CATSDDRGYGYTF.

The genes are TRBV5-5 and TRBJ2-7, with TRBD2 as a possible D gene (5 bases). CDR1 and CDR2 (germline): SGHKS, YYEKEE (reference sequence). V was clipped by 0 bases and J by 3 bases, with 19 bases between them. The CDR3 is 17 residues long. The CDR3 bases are TGTGCCAGCAGCTTGGACCTAGCCTCATCCCCCCTCTACGAGCAGTACTTC. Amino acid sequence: CASSLDLASSPLYEQYF. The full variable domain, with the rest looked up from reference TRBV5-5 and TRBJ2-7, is DAGVTQSPTHLIKTRGQQVTLRCSPISGHKSVSWYQQVLGQGPQFIFQYYEKEERGRGNFPDRFSARQFPNYSSELNVNALLLGDSALYLCASSLDLASSPLYEQYFGPGTRLTVT.

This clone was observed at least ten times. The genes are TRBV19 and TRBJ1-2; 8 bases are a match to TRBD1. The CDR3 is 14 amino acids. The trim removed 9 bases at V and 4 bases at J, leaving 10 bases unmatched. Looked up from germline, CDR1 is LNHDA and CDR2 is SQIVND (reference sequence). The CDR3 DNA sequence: TGTGCCAGCTCCCGGCAGGGGGCTCCCTATGGCTACACCTTC. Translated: CASSRQGAPYGYTF.

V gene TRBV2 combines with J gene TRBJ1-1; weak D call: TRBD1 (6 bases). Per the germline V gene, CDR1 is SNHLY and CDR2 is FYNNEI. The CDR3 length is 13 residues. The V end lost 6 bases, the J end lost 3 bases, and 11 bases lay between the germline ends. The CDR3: CASRIQGYTEAFF. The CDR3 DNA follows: TGTGCCAGCAGAATACAGGGATACACTGAAGCTTTCTTT.

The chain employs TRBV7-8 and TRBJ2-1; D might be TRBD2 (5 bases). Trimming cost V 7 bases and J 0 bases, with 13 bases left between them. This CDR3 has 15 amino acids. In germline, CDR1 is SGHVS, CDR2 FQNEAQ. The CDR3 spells CASTEGSISYNEQFF. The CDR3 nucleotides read TGTGCCAGCACCGAGGGTAGCATCTCCTACAATGAGCAGTTCTTC.

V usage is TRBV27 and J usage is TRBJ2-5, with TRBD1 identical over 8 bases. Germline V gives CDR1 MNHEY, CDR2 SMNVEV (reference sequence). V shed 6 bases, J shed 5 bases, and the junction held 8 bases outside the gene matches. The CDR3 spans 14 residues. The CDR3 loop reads CASSRRGQMETQYF. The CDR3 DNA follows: TGTGCCAGCAGCCGCAGGGGGCAAATGGAGACCCAGTACTTC.

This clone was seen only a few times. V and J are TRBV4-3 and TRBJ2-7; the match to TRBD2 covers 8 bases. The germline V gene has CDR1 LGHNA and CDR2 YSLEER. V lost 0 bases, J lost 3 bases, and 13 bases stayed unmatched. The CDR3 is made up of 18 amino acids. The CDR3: CASSQDPPGTRVYYEQYF. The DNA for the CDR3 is TGCGCCAGCAGCCAAGACCCCCCCGGGACTAGGGTCTACTACGAGCAGTACTTC.

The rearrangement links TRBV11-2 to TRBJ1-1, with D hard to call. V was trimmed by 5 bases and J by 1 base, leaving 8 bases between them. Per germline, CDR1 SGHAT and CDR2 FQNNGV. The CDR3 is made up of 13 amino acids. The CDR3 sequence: CASSPQPNTEAFF. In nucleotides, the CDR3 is TGTGCCAGCAGCCCACAACCGAACACTGAAGCTTTCTTT.

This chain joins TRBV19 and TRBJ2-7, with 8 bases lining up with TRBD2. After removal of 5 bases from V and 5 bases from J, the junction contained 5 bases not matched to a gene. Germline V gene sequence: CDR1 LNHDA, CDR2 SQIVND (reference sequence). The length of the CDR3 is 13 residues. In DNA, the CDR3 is TGTGCCAGTAGTGGACTAGCATGGAACGAGCAGTACTTC. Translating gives CASSGLAWNEQYF.

The CDR3 is CSGLQGAEDTQYF. The DNA for the CDR3 is TGCAGCGGGCTACAGGGGGCGGAAGATACGCAGTATTTT. This chain joins TRBV29-1 and TRBJ2-3; TRBD1 agrees at 9 bases. The CDR3 loop spans 13 amino acids. Germline lookup yields CDR1 SQVTM and CDR2 ANQGSEA. V lost 7 bases to trimming and J lost 5 bases; unmatched junction nucleotides: 7.

The CDR3 DNA is TGTGCCGCACAACCTTCTAATGAAAAACTGTTTTTT. This translates into CAAQPSNEKLFF. The rearrangement links TRBV6-5 to TRBJ1-4; D not certain. This CDR3 region has 12 residues. The V and J ends lost 11 bases and 3 bases respectively, with 10 bases between them. The germline V gene encodes CDR1 MNHEY and CDR2 SVGAGI.

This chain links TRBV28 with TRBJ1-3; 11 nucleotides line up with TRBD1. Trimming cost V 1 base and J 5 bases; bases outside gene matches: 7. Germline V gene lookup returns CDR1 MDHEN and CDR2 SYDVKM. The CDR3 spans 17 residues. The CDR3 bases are TGTGCCAGCAGTTTATCCGGGACAGGGGGAGGTAGAAACACCATATATTTT. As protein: CASSLSGTGGGRNTIYF.

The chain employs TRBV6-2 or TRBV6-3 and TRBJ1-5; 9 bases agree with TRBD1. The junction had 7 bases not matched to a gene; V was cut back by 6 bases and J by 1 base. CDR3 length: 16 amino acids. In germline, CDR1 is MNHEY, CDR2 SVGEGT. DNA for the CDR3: TGTGCCAGCAGCTGGACAGGGGATTCAAGCAATCAGCCCCAGCATTTT. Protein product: CASSWTGDSSNQPQHF.

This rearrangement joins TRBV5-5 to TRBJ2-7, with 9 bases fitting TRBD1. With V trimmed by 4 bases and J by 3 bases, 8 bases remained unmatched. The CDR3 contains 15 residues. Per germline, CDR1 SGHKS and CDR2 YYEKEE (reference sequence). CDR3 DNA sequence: TGTGCCAGCAGCCATCCGGGACAGGGAAGCTACGAGCAGTACTTC. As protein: CASSHPGQGSYEQYF.

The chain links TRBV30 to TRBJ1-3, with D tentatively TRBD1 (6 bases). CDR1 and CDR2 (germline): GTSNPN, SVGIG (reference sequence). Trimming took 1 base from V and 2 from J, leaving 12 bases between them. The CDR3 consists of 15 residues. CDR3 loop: CAWSDGGGPGNTIYF. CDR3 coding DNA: TGTGCCTGGAGTGACGGGGGGGGGCCTGGAAACACCATATATTTT.